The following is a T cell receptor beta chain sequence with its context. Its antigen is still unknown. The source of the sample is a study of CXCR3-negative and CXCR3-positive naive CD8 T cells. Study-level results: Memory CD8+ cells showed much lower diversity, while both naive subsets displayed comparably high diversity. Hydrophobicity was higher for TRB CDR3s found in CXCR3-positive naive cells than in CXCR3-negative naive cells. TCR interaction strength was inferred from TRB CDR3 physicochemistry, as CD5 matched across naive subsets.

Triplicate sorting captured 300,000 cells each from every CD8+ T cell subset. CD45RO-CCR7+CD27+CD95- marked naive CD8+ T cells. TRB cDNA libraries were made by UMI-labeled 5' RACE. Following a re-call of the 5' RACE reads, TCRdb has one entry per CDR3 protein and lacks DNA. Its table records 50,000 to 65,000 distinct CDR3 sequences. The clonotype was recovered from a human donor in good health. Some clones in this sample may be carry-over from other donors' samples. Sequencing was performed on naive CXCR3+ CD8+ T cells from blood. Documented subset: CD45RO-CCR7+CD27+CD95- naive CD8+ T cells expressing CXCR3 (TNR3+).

CDR3 protein: CASSLDMPPYEQYF. This chain links TRBV7-6 with TRBJ2-7; TCRdb's D call of TRBD1 is untestable without DNA. The CDR3 is made up of 14 amino acids. Germline V gene lookup returns CDR1 SGHVS and CDR2 FNYEAQ.